This T cell receptor (beta chain) was captured by sequencing in a study of OX40 agonist ivuxolimab in advanced cancers. TCRdb's copy holds only in-frame clones and misses some; the assay was immunoSEQ multiplex PCR. The profile shows fewer than 65,000 clones, about 90% of them singletons. The CDR3 consists of 17 residues. Germline assignment: CDR1 LGHNA and CDR2 YSLEER. With 0 bases removed from V and 2 bases from J, the gap between germline ends came to 15 bases. The chain is built from TRBV4-3 and TRBJ2-3; no clear D. The TCR originated in an adult with an advanced solid tumor such as melanoma, head and neck, liver or kidney cancer. Material: CD4+ or CD8+ T cells sorted from blood, obtained in a trial of the OX40 agonist ivuxolimab. The CDR3 coding sequence is TGCGCCAGCAGCCAAGAGGTGGCCACGGTACCCACAGATACGCAGTATTTT. Amino acid sequence: CASSQEVATVPTDTQYF.